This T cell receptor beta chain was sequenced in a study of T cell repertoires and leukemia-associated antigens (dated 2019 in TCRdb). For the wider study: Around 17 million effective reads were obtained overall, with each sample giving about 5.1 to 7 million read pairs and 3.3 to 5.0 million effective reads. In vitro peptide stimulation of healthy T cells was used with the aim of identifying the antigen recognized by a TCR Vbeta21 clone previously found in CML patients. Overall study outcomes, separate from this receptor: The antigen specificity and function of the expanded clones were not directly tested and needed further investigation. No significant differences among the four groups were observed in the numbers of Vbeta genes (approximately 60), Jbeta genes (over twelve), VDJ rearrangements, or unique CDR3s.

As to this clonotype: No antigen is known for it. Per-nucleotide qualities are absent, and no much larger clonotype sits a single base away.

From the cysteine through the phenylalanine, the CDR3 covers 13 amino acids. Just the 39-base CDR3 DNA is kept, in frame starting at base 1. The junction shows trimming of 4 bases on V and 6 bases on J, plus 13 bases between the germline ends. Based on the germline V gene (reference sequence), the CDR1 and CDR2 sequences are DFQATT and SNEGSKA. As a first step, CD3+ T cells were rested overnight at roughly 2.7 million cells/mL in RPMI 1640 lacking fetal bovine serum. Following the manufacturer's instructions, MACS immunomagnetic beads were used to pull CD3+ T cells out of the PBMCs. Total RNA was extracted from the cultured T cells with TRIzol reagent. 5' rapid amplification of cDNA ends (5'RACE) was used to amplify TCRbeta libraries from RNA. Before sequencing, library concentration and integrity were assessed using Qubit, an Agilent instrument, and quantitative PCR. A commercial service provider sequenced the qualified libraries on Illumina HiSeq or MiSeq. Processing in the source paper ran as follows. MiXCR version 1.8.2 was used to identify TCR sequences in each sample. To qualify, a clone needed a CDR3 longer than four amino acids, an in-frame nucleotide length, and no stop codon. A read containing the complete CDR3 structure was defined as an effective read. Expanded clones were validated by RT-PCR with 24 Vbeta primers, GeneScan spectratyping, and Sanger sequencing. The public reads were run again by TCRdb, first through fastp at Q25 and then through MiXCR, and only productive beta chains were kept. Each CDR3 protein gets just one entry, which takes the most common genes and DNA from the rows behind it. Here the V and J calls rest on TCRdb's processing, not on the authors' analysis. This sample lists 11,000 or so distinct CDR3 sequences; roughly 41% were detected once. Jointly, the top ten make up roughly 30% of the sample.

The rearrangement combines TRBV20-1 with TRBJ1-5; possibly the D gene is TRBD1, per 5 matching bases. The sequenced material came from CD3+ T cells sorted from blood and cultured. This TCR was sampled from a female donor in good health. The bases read TGCAGTGCTATGTCCCCAGGGAGTCAGCCCCAGCATTTT. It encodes CSAMSPGSQPQHF.